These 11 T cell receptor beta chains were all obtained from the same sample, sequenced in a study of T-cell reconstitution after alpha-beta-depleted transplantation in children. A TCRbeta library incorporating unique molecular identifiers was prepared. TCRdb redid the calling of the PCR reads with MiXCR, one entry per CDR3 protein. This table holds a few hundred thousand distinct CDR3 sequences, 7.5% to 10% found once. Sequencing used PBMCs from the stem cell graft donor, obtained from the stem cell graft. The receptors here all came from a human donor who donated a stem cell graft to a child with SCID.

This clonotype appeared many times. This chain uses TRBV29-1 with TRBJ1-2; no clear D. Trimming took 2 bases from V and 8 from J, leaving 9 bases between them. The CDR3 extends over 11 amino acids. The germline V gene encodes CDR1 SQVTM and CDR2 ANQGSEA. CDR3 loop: CSVEHLGGYTF. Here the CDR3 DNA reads TGCAGCGTTGAACATCTCGGCGGCTACACCTTC.

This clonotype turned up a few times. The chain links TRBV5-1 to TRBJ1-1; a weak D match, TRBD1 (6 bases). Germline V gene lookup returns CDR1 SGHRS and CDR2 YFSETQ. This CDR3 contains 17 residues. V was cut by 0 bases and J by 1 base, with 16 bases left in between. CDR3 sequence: CASSLARAGVPNTEAFF. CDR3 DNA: TGCGCCAGCAGCTTGGCAAGGGCAGGGGTCCCGAACACTGAAGCTTTCTTT.

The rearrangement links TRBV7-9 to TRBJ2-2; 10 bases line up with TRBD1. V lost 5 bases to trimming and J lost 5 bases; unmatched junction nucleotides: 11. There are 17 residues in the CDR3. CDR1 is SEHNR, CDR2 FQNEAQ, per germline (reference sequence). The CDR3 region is CASSPWMGQGRTGELFF. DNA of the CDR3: TGTGCCAGCAGCCCATGGATGGGACAGGGGAGAACCGGGGAGCTGTTTTTT.

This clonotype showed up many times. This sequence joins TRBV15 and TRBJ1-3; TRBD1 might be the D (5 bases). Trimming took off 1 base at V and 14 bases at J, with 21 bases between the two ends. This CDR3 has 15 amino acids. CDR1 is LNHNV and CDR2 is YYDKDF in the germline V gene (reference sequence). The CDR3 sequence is CATSRVGEGPLWVYF. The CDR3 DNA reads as TGTGCCACCAGCAGAGTAGGGGAAGGCCCTCTGTGGGTATATTTT.

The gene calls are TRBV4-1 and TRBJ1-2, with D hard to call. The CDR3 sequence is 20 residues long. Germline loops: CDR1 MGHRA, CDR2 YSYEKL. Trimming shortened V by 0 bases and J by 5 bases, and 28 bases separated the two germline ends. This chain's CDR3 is CASSQEPPEVGSPLSYGYTF. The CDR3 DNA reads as TGCGCCAGCAGCCAAGAGCCCCCCGAGGTCGGGTCTCCCCTGTCTTATGGCTACACCTTC.

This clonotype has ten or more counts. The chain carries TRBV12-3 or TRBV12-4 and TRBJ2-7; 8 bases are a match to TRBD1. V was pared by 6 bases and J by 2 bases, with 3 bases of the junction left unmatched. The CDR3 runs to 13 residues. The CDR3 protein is CASRRTGTYEQYF. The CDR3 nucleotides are TGTGCCAGCAGGAGGACAGGGACCTACGAGCAGTACTTC.

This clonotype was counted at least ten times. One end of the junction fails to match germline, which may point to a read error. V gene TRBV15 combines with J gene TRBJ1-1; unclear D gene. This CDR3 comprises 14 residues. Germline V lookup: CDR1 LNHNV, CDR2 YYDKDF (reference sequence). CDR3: CATSSRTHDSEAFF. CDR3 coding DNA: TGTGCCACAAGCAGTAGGACCCACGACTCTGAAGCTTTCTTT.

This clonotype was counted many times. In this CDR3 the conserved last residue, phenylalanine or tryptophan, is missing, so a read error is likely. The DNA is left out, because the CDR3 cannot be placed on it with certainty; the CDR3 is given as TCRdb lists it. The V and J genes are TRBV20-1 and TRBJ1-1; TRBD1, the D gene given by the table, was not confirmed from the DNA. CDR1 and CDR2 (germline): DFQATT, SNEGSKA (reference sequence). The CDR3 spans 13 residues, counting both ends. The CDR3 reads CSARDGTGVGACV.

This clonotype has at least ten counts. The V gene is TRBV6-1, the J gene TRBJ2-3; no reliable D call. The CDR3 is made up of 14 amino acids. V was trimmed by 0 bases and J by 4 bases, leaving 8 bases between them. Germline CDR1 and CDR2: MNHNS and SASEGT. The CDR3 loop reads CASSEAQVADTQYF. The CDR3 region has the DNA TGTGCCAGCAGTGAAGCTCAGGTCGCAGATACGCAGTATTTT.

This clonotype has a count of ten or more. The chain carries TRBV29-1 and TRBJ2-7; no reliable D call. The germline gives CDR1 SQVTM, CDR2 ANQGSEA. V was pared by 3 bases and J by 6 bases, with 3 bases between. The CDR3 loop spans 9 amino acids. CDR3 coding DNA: TGCAGCGTTGAGGGCGAGCAGTACTTC. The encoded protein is CSVEGEQYF.

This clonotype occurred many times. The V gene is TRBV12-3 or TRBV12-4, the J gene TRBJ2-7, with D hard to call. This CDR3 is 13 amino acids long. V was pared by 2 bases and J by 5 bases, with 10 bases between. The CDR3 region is CASSLLPRDEQYF. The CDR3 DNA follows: TGTGCCAGCAGTTTACTTCCCCGGGACGAGCAGTACTTC.